This T cell receptor (beta chain) was sequenced during a study of blood T cell repertoires in COVID-19. Study-level background: Donors in the United States, Italy and Spain gave samples during acute or convalescent COVID-19.

Clones were sequenced by immunoSEQ multiplex PCR, and TCRdb holds only the in-frame ones, with some missing. The profile shows around 280,000 clones, 85% to 90% of them singletons. Researchers sorted participants into cohorts using their self-reported clinical history. The sample consisted of PBMCs or T cells enriched from blood (not recorded which). The sequence derives from a woman aged 18-30 years with acute COVID-19.

The CDR3: CASASTGAVEPLHF. In DNA, the CDR3 is TGTGCCAGCGCCTCGACAGGGGCAGTGGAACCCCTCCACTTT. This chain links TRBV6-5 with TRBJ1-6, with TRBD1 identical over 8 bases. The CDR3 has 14 amino acids. Germline V gene lookup returns CDR1 MNHEY and CDR2 SVGAGI. Trimming took 8 bases from V and 12 from J; bases not matched to a gene: 12.